The T cell receptor (beta chain) described here comes from a study of blood T cell repertoires in COVID-19 (dated by TCRdb to about 2020). Concerning the study at large: The collaborator samples originated in the United States, Italy and Spain and spanned the acute and convalescent phases of COVID-19. The dataset comprised deeply sampled blood TCRbeta repertoires from subjects exposed to, actively infected with, or recovered from COVID-19. The samples were drawn from the first 160 participants of the ongoing ImmuneRACE study and from over 950 subjects provided by 6 global collaborators. The sample metadata nearly always contained a de-identified subject ID, COVID-19 status, age in years and sex. The material from the prospective study consisted of cDNA or gDNA derived from T cells, B-cell-depleted T cells, or PBMCs. Where HLA class I and class II types were available, the types were taken from metadata supplied by the sample provider, not from assay-based typing. The repertoires were released in a freely available public database intended as a resource for research on the immune response to SARS-CoV-2.

The immunoSEQ Assay, a bias-controlled multiplex PCR, was used to amplify TCRbeta CDR3 regions from genomic DNA. The paper's data handling went like this. The number of nucleated cells in each sample was estimated by amplification of reference gene primers within the assay. Sequence reads were collapsed and filtered to measure the absolute abundance of every unique TCRbeta CDR3 rearrangement. For each sample, productive Simpson clonality was calculated by taking the square root of Simpson's diversity index across productive rearrangements. Entries here come from immuneACCESS through TCRdb and include only in-frame sequences with V and J called. Some clones fail to appear in such tables; in the studies checked, an unresolved V gene covers under half of the shortfall, and the cause of the remainder is unknown. V, J and clone size were drawn from that table, and D and trimming were deduced from the DNA. Across this sample there are over 100,000 clones, with about 86% seen only once. Over 7.5% of the sample is taken by the ten largest.

Overall results and qualifications from the work: Clinical and demographic metadata were provided uncurated, with the amount varying by source and participant.

Collaborating institutions collected whole blood in K2EDTA tubes following their own protocols. For TCRbeta analysis, collaborators shipped samples in one of three forms: frozen whole blood, isolated PBMCs, or DNA extracted from either of those sample types. Per the germline V gene, SGHVS is the CDR1 and FQNEAQ is the CDR2. V lost 6 bases and J lost 4 bases; the stretch between them is 22 bases long. The CDR3 covers 16 residues, taking in both the cysteine and the phenylalanine. Kept here is only the CDR3 DNA, which spans 48 bases and is read in frame from base 1. In the case of this clone: Its antigen remains unidentified. Base qualities are not recorded, but no much larger clone differs from it by a single base.

The rearrangement combines TRBV7-8 with TRBJ2-7; a tentative D match to TRBD2 spans 7 bases. This sequence originates from a woman aged 55-69 years with active or convalescent COVID-19. The sample was peripheral blood. The CDR3 region reads CASRSEGGTTLYEQYF. The nucleotide sequence is given as TGTGCCAGCAGATCAGAGGGAGGGACAACCCTATACGAGCAGTACTTC.